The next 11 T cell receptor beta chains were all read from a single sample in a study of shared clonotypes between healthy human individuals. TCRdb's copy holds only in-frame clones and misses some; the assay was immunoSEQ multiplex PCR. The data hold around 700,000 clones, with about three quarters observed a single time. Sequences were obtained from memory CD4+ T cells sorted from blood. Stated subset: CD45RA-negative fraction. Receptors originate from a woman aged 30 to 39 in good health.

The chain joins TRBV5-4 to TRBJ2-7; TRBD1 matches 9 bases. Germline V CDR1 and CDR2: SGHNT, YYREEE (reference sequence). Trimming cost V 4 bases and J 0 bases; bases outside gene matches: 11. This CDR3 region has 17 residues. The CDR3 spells CASSPGPGQGSSYEQYF. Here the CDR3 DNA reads TGTGCCAGCAGCCCGGGACCGGGACAGGGAAGCTCCTACGAGCAGTACTTC.

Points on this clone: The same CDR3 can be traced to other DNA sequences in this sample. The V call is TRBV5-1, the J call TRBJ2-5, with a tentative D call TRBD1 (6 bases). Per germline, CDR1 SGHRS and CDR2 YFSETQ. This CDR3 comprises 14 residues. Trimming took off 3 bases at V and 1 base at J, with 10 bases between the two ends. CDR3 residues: CASSSPRGQETQYF. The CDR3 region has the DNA TGCGCCAGCAGCTCCCCCAGGGGCCAAGAGACCCAGTACTTC. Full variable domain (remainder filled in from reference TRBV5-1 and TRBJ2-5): KAGVTQTPRYLIKTRGQQVTLSCSPISGHRSVSWYQQTPGQGLQFLFEYFSETQRNKGNFPGRFSGRQFSNSRSEMNVSTLELGDSALYLCASSSPRGQETQYFGPGTRLLVL.

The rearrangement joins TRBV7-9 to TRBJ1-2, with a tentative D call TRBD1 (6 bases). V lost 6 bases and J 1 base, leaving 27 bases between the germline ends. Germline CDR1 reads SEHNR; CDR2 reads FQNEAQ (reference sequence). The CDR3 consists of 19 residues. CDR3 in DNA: TGTGCCAGCAGGTCGACCCGGCAGACAGGCCAGTCACTTAACTATGGCTACACCTTC. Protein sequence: CASRSTRQTGQSLNYGYTF.

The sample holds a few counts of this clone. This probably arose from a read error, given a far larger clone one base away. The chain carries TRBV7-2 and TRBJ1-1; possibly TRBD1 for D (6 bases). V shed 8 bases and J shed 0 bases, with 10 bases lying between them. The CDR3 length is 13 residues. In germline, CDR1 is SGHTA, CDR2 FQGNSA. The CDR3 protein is CASQGQMNTEAFF. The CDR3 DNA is TGTGCCAGCCAGGGGCAGATGAACACTGAAGCTTTCTTT.

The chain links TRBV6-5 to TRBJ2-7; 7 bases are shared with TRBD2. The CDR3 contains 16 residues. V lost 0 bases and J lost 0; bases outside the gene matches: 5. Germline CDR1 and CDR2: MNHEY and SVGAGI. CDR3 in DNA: TGTGCCAGCAGTTACTCATCACTAGCGCCCTCCTACGAGCAGTACTTC. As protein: CASSYSSLAPSYEQYF.

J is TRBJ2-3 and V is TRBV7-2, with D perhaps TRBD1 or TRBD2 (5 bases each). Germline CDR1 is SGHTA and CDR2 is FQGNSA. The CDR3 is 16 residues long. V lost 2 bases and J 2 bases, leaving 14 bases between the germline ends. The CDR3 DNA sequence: TGTGCCAGCAGCTTACAGGGACGGTGGGACACAGATACGCAGTATTTT. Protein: CASSLQGRWDTDTQYF.

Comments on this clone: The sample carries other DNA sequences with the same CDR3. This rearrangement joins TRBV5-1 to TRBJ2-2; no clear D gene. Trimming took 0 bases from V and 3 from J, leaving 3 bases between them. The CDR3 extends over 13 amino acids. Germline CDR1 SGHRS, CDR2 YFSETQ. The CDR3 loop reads CASSLEYTGELFF. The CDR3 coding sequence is TGCGCCAGCAGCTTGGAATACACCGGGGAGCTGTTTTTT.

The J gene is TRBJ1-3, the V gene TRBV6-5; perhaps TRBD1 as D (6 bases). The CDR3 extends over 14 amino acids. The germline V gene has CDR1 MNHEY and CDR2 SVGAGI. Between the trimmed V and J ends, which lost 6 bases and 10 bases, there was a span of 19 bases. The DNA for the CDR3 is TGTGCCAGCAGCCTAGCCCGACAGGTTGGGACCATATATTTT. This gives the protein CASSLARQVGTIYF.

The CDR3: CASSSSGRITGELFF. CDR3 in DNA: TGCGCCAGCAGTAGTAGCGGGAGAATCACCGGGGAGCTGTTTTTT. The V and J genes are TRBV4-1 and TRBJ2-2, with TRBD2 matching 9 bases. CDR1 is MGHRA and CDR2 is YSYEKL in the germline V gene. After removal of 6 bases from V and 4 bases from J, the junction contained 6 bases not matched to a gene. The CDR3 is made up of 15 amino acids.

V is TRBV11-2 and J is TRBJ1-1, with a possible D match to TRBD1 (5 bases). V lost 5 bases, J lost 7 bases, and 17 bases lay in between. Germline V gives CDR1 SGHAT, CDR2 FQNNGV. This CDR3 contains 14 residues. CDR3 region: CASSARWGGHEAFF. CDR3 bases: TGTGCCAGCAGCGCAAGATGGGGCGGACATGAAGCTTTCTTT.

For the CDR3, the DNA is TGTGCCAGCAGTTCTAGACAGGAGGAGGTGGAAAAACTGTTTTTT. This codes for CASSSRQEEVEKLFF. The chain employs TRBV6-5 and TRBJ1-4; a possible D gene is TRBD1 (6 bases). Germline lookup yields CDR1 MNHEY and CDR2 SVGAGI. The CDR3 sequence is 15 residues long. Trimming left V 4 bases short and J 8 bases short, with 17 bases between.